One sample yielded the 16 T cell receptor beta chains listed below, sequenced in a study of PD-L1 blockade in urothelial cancer. Sequencing used immunoSEQ multiplex PCR; TCRdb keeps in-frame clones, though not all of them. Of 50,000 to 65,000 clones detected, 70% to 90% appear once; the ten largest clones hold less than 3.5%. The sequences come from PBMCs, collected around atezolizumab (anti-PD-L1) treatment. Receptors originate from a man aged 50 or older with urothelial cancer.

The chain joins TRBV7-9 to TRBJ1-2; 9 bases agree with TRBD1. After removal of 5 bases from V and 4 bases from J, the junction contained 5 bases not matched to a gene. The CDR3 extends over 14 amino acids. Germline V gene data show CDR1 as SEHNR and CDR2 as FQNEAQ (reference sequence). The CDR3 loop reads CASSVGQGSYGYTF. The CDR3 nucleotides read TGTGCCAGCAGCGTGGGACAGGGCAGCTATGGCTACACCTTC.

The chain has TRBV18 and TRBJ1-6, with TRBD1 matching 10 bases. Germline CDR1 is KGHSH and CDR2 is LQKENI. Trimming at V came to 2 bases and at J to 9 bases, leaving 7 bases not matched to a gene. The length of the CDR3 is 16 residues. The CDR3: CASSPTLGQGLSPLHF. The CDR3 bases are TGTGCCAGCTCACCAACGTTGGGACAGGGGCTTTCACCCCTCCACTTT. Supplemented by reference TRBV18 and TRBJ1-6, the full variable domain reads NAGVMQNPRHLVRRRGQEARLRCSPMKGHSHVYWYRQLPEEGLKFMVYLQKENIIDESGMPKERFSAEFPKEGPSILRIQQVVRGDSAAYFCASSPTLGQGLSPLHFGNGTRLTVT.

This chain connects TRBV5-1 to TRBJ2-2; possible D gene TRBD1, 6 bases. Trimming left V 4 bases short and J 6 bases short, with 10 bases between. This CDR3 contains 13 residues. The germline gives CDR1 SGHRS, CDR2 YFSETQ. DNA of the CDR3: TGCGCCAGCAGCGTACAGGGTGCCGGGGAGCTGTTTTTT. Translated: CASSVQGAGELFF.

This clone has just one count. This chain links TRBV6-5 with TRBJ1-6; D perhaps matches TRBD1 (5 bases). Germline-derived CDR1 and CDR2 are MNHEY and SVGAGI. Trimming pared 0 bases from V and 10 bases from J, leaving 16 bases between. The CDR3 has 16 residues. In DNA, the CDR3 is TGTGCCAGCAGTTACTCGGGCAGGGCCACCGGGTCACCCCTCCACTTT. Its translation: CASSYSGRATGSPLHF.

The chain is built from TRBV10-3 and TRBJ2-3, with TRBD2 matching over 9 bases. Germline CDR1 ENHRY, CDR2 SYGVKD. The length of the CDR3 is 16 residues. V lost 0 bases and J lost 9; bases outside the gene matches: 10. The CDR3 region is CAISESKREAAYTQYF. CDR3 nucleotides: TGTGCCATCAGTGAGTCGAAGCGGGAGGCTGCTTACACGCAGTATTTT.

This clone has only one observation. This chain uses TRBV5-4 with TRBJ2-6, with TRBD1 identical over 12 bases. The V gene's germline CDR1 is SGHNT and CDR2 YYREEE (reference sequence). The CDR3 is made up of 17 amino acids. V lost 6 bases, J lost 2 bases, and 6 bases stayed unmatched. DNA for the CDR3: TGTGCCAGCATCCCCGGGACAGGGGGCGCTGGGGCCAACGTCCTGACTTTC. Its protein product is CASIPGTGGAGANVLTF.

This chain uses TRBV6-5 with TRBJ2-7; 9 bases fit TRBD2. Germline assignment: CDR1 MNHEY and CDR2 SVGAGI. The V and J ends lost 0 bases and 3 bases, in that order; junction bases with no gene match: 6. CDR3 length equals 16 residues. CDR3 residues: CASSYSPGTSFYEQYF. The DNA for the CDR3 is TGTGCCAGCAGTTACTCTCCCGGGACTAGCTTCTACGAGCAGTACTTC.

CDR3 sequence reads: CASSPTGGNTGNTIYF. Here the CDR3 DNA reads TGTGCCAGCAGTCCGACAGGGGGAAATACTGGAAACACCATATATTTT. The rearrangement links TRBV5-6 to TRBJ1-3; TRBD1 agrees at 9 bases. Germline V lookup: CDR1 SGHDT, CDR2 YYEEEE. The V gene end was trimmed by 5 bases and the J gene end by 2 bases; junction bases not matched to a gene: 8. This CDR3 has 16 residues.

The chain links TRBV11-2 to TRBJ2-5; 8 nucleotides align to TRBD2. Losses at the gene ends were 2 bases for V and 4 bases for J; bases not matched to a gene: 12. The CDR3 is 17 residues long. The germline gives CDR1 SGHAT, CDR2 FQNNGV. In DNA form, the CDR3 reads TGTGCCAGCAGCTTACCCGTGAGCGGGAGTTTTTTAGAGACCCAGTACTTC. Translated, it gives CASSLPVSGSFLETQYF. The full variable domain, in which reference TRBV11-2 and TRBJ2-5 provide the parts outside the CDR3, is EAGVAQSPRYKIIEKRQSVAFWCNPISGHATLYWYQQILGQGPKLLIQFQNNGVVDDSQLPKDRFSAERLKGVDSTLKIQPAKLEDSAVYLCASSLPVSGSFLETQYFGPGTRLLVL.

J is TRBJ1-1 and V is TRBV19, with unresolved D. CDR1 and CDR2 from the germline V gene are LNHDA and SQIVND (reference sequence). V was pared by 3 bases and J by 4 bases, with 15 bases between. The CDR3 has 15 residues. CDR3 protein: CASSIYTVGGTEAFF. Here the CDR3 DNA reads TGTGCCAGTAGTATCTATACGGTTGGTGGCACTGAAGCTTTCTTT.

The CDR3 DNA is TGTGCCAGCAGTGAGGGAGCGGGCGGTGTCGATACGCAGTATTTT. This gives the protein CASSEGAGGVDTQYF. This chain connects TRBV6-4 to TRBJ2-3; the D gene is possibly TRBD2 (6 bases). Germline assignment: CDR1 MRHNA and CDR2 SNTAGT. V lost 3 bases and J lost 6, with 16 bases in between. The CDR3 covers 15 residues.

The rearrangement joins TRBV4-1 to TRBJ1-5; 7 bases map to TRBD1. Trimming removed 4 bases from V and 4 bases from J; junction bases left unmatched: 7. Germline V gene lookup returns CDR1 MGHRA and CDR2 YSYEKL. This CDR3 has 15 amino acids. CDR3 sequence (DNA): TGCGCCAGCAGCCTTTCAGGGGGAATTAATCAGCCCCAGCATTTT. It translates to CASSLSGGINQPQHF.

This clone was counted once. The chain carries TRBV6-1 and TRBJ2-7, with TRBD2 identical over 9 bases. The CDR3 loop spans 14 amino acids. The germline gives CDR1 MNHNS, CDR2 SASEGT. V shed 6 bases, J shed 6 bases, and the junction held 9 bases outside the gene matches. Written as DNA, the CDR3 is TGTGCCAGCAGGAGGACTAGCGTCCCGGGCGAGCAGTACTTC. Its translation: CASRRTSVPGEQYF.

The table lists this clone with a count of one. The chain employs TRBV6-6 and TRBJ2-5; D is possibly TRBD1 (6 bases). The CDR3 has 16 residues. V dropped 0 bases and J dropped 0 bases, with 11 bases sitting between them. The germline V gene encodes CDR1 MNHNY and CDR2 SVGAGI (reference sequence). CDR3 sequence: CASSYSGGVYQETQYF. The CDR3 nucleotides are TGTGCCAGCAGTTACTCAGGGGGTGTGTACCAAGAGACCCAGTACTTC.

The chain has TRBV28 and TRBJ1-2; the match to TRBD1 covers 9 bases. This CDR3 is built from 14 residues. Losses at the gene ends were 6 bases for V and 0 bases for J; bases not matched to a gene: 2. Germline CDR1 is MDHEN and CDR2 is SYDVKM. The CDR3 spells CASRTGGPNYGYTF. CDR3 nucleotides: TGTGCCAGCAGGACAGGGGGTCCTAACTATGGCTACACCTTC.

The chain couples TRBV15 to TRBJ2-5; 13 bases agree with TRBD2. Germline V lookup: CDR1 LNHNV, CDR2 YYDKDF (reference sequence). V shed 3 bases, J shed 7 bases, and the junction held 8 bases outside the gene matches. This CDR3 region has 16 residues. The CDR3 region has the DNA TGTGCCACCAGCAGTGGGACTAGCGGGGCCGTATCGACCCAGTACTTC. It yields the protein CATSSGTSGAVSTQYF.